This T cell receptor (beta chain) was obtained from a study of beta chain features in type 1 diabetes. Overall study: The samples had about 110,000,000 sorted cells examined in all.

Expressed TCRB transcripts got sequenced, as all isolated RNA was reverse transcribed. Around 3.9 million reads on average were seen across naive, central memory and regulatory T cell samples. The repertoire was sequenced with immunoSEQ multiplex PCR; TCRdb's copy has only in-frame clones and lacks some. Found here are 250,000 or so clones, roughly 20% of them singletons; the top ten hold roughly 0.028%. Findings of the study overall: All four CD4+ subsets from Type 1 diabetes patients carried moderately but significantly shorter TCRB CDR3s. When cDNA is sequenced, cells with high TCR expression could be over-represented. Compared with healthy donors, patients appeared to share more similar naive, central memory and regulatory TCRB repertoires.

V lost 7 bases, J lost 5 bases, and 15 bases lay in between. Germline CDR1 and CDR2: SQVTM and ANQGSEA. The CDR3 has 12 amino acids. This clone was seen a handful of times. Antigen unknown. This TCR was sampled from a woman between 40 and 50 years old with type 1 diabetes. Sequences were obtained from naive CD4+ T cells from blood. V is TRBV29-1 and J is TRBJ2-7; unclear D gene. The CDR3 protein is CSARWAGNEQYF. As DNA, the CDR3 is TGCAGCGCCCGTTGGGCCGGCAACGAGCAGTACTTC.